A few counts support the clone carrying this TCR beta chain. Investigators prepared the TCR beta libraries by applying iRepertoire HTBI primers and Arm-PCR of CDR3 regions. TCRdb re-derived calls from the multiplex PCR reads in MiXCR, one entry per CDR3 protein. The table has around 400,000 distinct CDR3 sequences, around a fifth seen once. From germline, CDR1 is MDHEN and CDR2 SYDVKM. V lost 10 bases and J lost 1, with 15 bases in between. This CDR3 contains 14 residues. The source of the sample is a study of regulatory T cells in long-lasting Graves disease. Time point: persistent/refractory GD, antithyroid drugs over 5 years with positive TRAb. The TCR library used RNA extracted from PBMCs.

The rearrangement uses TRBV28 and TRBJ2-3, with D possibly TRBD2 on 6 matching bases. The receptor was isolated from a female donor with Graves disease. Sequenced here: peripheral blood mononuclear cells (PBMCs), sampled when the disease was refractory, from a patient treated with antithyroid drugs. The CDR3 region has the DNA TGTGCCACCACCAAGAGCGGGCGCACAGATACGCAGTATTTT. It yields the protein CATTKSGRTDTQYF. Combining the CDR3 with reference TRBV28 and TRBJ2-3 gives the whole variable domain DVKVTQSSRYLVKRTGEKVFLECVQDMDHENMFWYRQDPGLGLRLIYFSYDVKMKEKGDIPEGYSVSREKKERFSLILESASTNQTSMYLCATTKSGRTDTQYFGPGTRLTVL.